The 16 T cell receptor beta chains below all came from one sample that was sequenced in a study of shared clonotypes between healthy human individuals. Here immunoSEQ multiplex PCR was the method, and the copy in TCRdb shows in-frame clones only, minus some. The table includes about 2 million clones, roughly 94% detected once. Sequenced: naive CD4+ T cells sorted from blood. Subset defined: CD45RA+ positively selected. The receptor set was obtained from a man aged 18 to 30 in good health.

This clone was recorded once. The rearrangement links TRBV5-1 to TRBJ1-1; unclear D gene. V was cut by 7 bases and J by 0 bases, with 16 bases left in between. The CDR3 has 15 residues. The germline V gene has CDR1 SGHRS and CDR2 YFSETQ. The CDR3 here is CASSNVGLMNTEAFF. The CDR3 DNA reads as TGCGCCAGCTCAAACGTCGGCTTAATGAACACTGAAGCTTTCTTT.

The chain joins TRBV7-8 to TRBJ2-7; 12 bases match TRBD2. The junction had 10 bases not matched to a gene; V was cut back by 2 bases and J by 5 bases. Germline lookup yields CDR1 SGHVS and CDR2 FQNEAQ. The CDR3 contains 17 residues. CDR3 sequence reads: CASSLRPTSGSLDEQYF. For the CDR3, the DNA is TGTGCCAGCAGCTTACGTCCGACTAGCGGGAGTTTGGACGAGCAGTACTTC. Full variable domain (outside the CDR3, taken from reference TRBV7-8 and TRBJ2-7): GAGVSQSPRYKVAKRGQDVALRCDPISGHVSLFWYQQALGQGPEFLTYFQNEAQLDKSGLPSDRFFAERPEGSVSTLKIQRTQQEDSAVYLCASSLRPTSGSLDEQYFGPGTRLTVT.

The CDR3 region has the DNA TGTGCTAGTGGCTCCCGAGGGGAGACCCAGTACTTC. It codes for CASGSRGETQYF. The chain couples TRBV12-5 to TRBJ2-5, with D possibly being TRBD2 (5 bases). The CDR3 has 12 amino acids. Germline lookup yields CDR1 LGHNT and CDR2 FRNRAP. Trimming shortened V by 6 bases and J by 5 bases, and 10 bases separated the two germline ends.

A note on this clone: Other DNA sequences of this sample code for an identical CDR3. The rearrangement joins TRBV6-1 to TRBJ2-7; TRBD1 aligns across 9 bases. J gave up 4 bases and V 0 bases, and 4 bases lay outside the gene matches. CDR3 length: 15 amino acids. CDR1 MNHNS and CDR2 SASEGT come from the germline V gene. The CDR3 DNA reads TGTGCCAGCAGTGAAGCGGGGACAGGGTTGTACGAGCAGTACTTC. It is translated as CASSEAGTGLYEQYF.

The CDR3 region has the DNA TGTGCCAGCAGCTACATGCGGACGATAGAGCAGTACTTC. It translates to CASSYMRTIEQYF. This sequence joins TRBV11-2 and TRBJ2-7; no clear D. The CDR3 runs 13 residues. Germline loops: CDR1 SGHAT, CDR2 FQNNGV. V was cut by 4 bases and J by 7 bases, with 14 bases left in between. Based on the CDR3 plus reference TRBV11-2 and TRBJ2-7, the full variable domain is EAGVAQSPRYKIIEKRQSVAFWCNPISGHATLYWYQQILGQGPKLLIQFQNNGVVDDSQLPKDRFSAERLKGVDSTLKIQPAKLEDSAVYLCASSYMRTIEQYFGPGTRLTVT.

The V gene is TRBV15, the J gene TRBJ2-5, with D unresolved. The ends were cut back, 0 bases at V and 1 base at J, with 9 bases in the middle. CDR1 is LNHNV, CDR2 YYDKDF, per germline (reference sequence). CDR3 length: 15 amino acids. The CDR3 here is CATSRDLQFQETQYF. CDR3 in DNA: TGTGCCACCAGCAGAGATTTACAGTTCCAAGAGACCCAGTACTTC.

V is TRBV7-2 and J is TRBJ2-5, with D tentatively TRBD2 (6 bases). With 1 base removed from V and 7 bases from J, the gap between germline ends came to 13 bases. The CDR3 is 14 residues long. Looked up from germline, CDR1 is SGHTA and CDR2 is FQGNSA. The CDR3 nucleotides are TGTGCCAGCAGCTTAGAGGTGGGGCGGGGGACCCAGTACTTC. It encodes CASSLEVGRGTQYF.

V and J are TRBV25-1 and TRBJ1-4; possible D gene TRBD1, 6 bases. The CDR3 runs to 14 residues. V dropped 3 bases and J dropped 5 bases, with 10 bases sitting between them. CDR1 and CDR2 from the germline V gene are MGHDK and SYGVNS. The CDR3 protein is CASSEVRGNEKLFF. DNA of the CDR3: TGTGCCAGCAGTGAGGTGAGGGGGAATGAAAAACTGTTTTTT.

This rearrangement joins TRBV7-3 to TRBJ2-7; 7 nucleotides align to TRBD1. The V segment lost 2 bases and the J segment 2 bases; nucleotides outside the gene matches: 3. This CDR3 contains 14 residues. Germline V CDR1 and CDR2: SGHTA, FQGTGA. The chain's CDR3 is CASSLGDRTYEQYF. The CDR3 nucleotides read TGTGCCAGCAGCTTAGGGGACAGAACCTACGAGCAGTACTTC. Full variable domain (rest looked up from reference TRBV7-3 and TRBJ2-7): GAGVSQTPSNKVTEKGKYVELRCDPISGHTALYWYRQSLGQGPEFLIYFQGTGAADDSGLPNDRFFAVRPEGSVSTLKIQRTERGDSAVYLCASSLGDRTYEQYFGPGTRLTVT.

V and J are TRBV9 and TRBJ1-1; D is uncertain. Looked up from germline, CDR1 is SGDLS and CDR2 is YYNGEE. The CDR3 contains 15 residues. V lost 5 bases to trimming and J lost 6 bases, with 20 bases between them. The CDR3 DNA sequence: TGTGCCAGCAGTTCGGATATGCGCCCGAGGGCTGAAGCTTTCTTT. This codes for CASSSDMRPRAEAFF.

This sequence joins TRBV9 and TRBJ2-7, with D tentatively TRBD1 or TRBD2 (5 bases each). This CDR3 contains 15 residues. CDR1 SGDLS and CDR2 YYNGEE come from the germline V gene. The V end was cut by 4 bases, the J end by 3 bases, with 17 bases between. This CDR3 is CASSTRDGLDYEQYF. In DNA form, the CDR3 reads TGTGCCAGCAGCACTAGGGACGGGTTAGACTACGAGCAGTACTTC.

The chain combines TRBV18 with TRBJ1-1; tentative D call: TRBD1 (6 bases). V was trimmed by 0 bases and J by 1 base, leaving 12 bases between them. Germline CDR1 and CDR2: KGHSH and LQKENI. This CDR3 spans 16 amino acids. CDR3 region: CASSPPSGGGNTEAFF. Written as DNA, the CDR3 is TGTGCCAGCTCACCACCCTCAGGAGGGGGGAACACTGAAGCTTTCTTT.

V and J are TRBV10-3 and TRBJ2-7; 9 bases are a match to TRBD2. The CDR3 has 15 amino acids. Looked up from germline, CDR1 is ENHRY and CDR2 is SYGVKD. V was clipped by 4 bases and J by 2 bases; unmatched bases: 6. The CDR3 here is CAISGGAGGAYEQYF. The DNA of the CDR3 is TGTGCCATCAGTGGCGGAGCGGGAGGTGCCTACGAGCAGTACTTC.

The chain joins TRBV4-3 to TRBJ2-2, with 10 nucleotides matching TRBD1. Germline CDR1 LGHNA, CDR2 YSLEER. This CDR3 comprises 15 residues. After removal of 2 bases from V and 5 bases from J, the junction contained 2 bases not matched to a gene. The CDR3 nucleotides are TGCGCCAGCAGCCAACGGACAGGGGGAACCGGGGAGCTGTTTTTT. Protein sequence: CASSQRTGGTGELFF.

This clone has a single count. The V call is TRBV4-1, the J call TRBJ2-7; 7 bases map to TRBD2. The CDR3 is made up of 16 amino acids. V lost 0 bases to trimming and J lost 5 bases; unmatched junction nucleotides: 10. Germline-derived CDR1 and CDR2 are MGHRA and YSYEKL. This chain's CDR3 is CASSQDIGGGRDEQYF. In DNA form, the CDR3 reads TGCGCCAGCAGCCAAGATATTGGGGGAGGGCGCGACGAGCAGTACTTC.

The chain carries TRBV5-1 and TRBJ2-5, with a weak D call TRBD1 (6 bases). Germline V gene lookup returns CDR1 SGHRS and CDR2 YFSETQ. The CDR3 is 12 amino acids. V dropped 4 bases and J dropped 7 bases, with 11 bases sitting between them. Here the CDR3 reads CASSPDSGTQYF. The CDR3 DNA sequence: TGCGCCAGCAGCCCGGACAGCGGGACCCAGTACTTC.